The present TCR beta chain was sequenced within a study of blood T cell repertoires in COVID-19. The table came from immunoSEQ multiplex PCR; TCRdb's copy has only in-frame clones and leaves some out. Of under 300,000 clones listed, approximately 86% were seen once; the top ten hold about 12%. The sequence came from a woman in her sixties or seventies with COVID-19, enrolled during active disease. The sample consisted of peripheral blood.

CDR3 region: CASVGGATDTQYF. In DNA, the CDR3 is TGTGCCAGCGTTGGGGGGGCAACAGATACGCAGTATTTT. J is TRBJ2-3 and V is TRBV2, with TRBD2 as a possible D gene (7 bases). This CDR3 comprises 13 residues. Germline CDR1 SNHLY, CDR2 FYNNEI. Trimming took off 8 bases at V and 3 bases at J, with 12 bases between the two ends.